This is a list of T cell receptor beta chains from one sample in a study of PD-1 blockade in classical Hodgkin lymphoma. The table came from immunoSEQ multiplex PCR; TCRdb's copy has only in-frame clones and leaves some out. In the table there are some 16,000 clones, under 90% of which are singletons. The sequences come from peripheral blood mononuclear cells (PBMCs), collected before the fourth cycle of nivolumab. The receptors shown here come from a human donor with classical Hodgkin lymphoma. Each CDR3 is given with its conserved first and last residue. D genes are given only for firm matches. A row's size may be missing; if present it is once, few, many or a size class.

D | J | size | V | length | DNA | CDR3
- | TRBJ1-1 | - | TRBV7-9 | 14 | TGTGCCAGCAGCCGAGGAGAGGGTCAAACTGAAGCTTTCTTT | CASSRGEGQTEAFF
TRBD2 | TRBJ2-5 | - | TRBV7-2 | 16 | TGTGCCAGCAGCTTAGGTGCTAGCGGGGTTGGGGAGACCCAGTACTTC | CASSLGASGVGETQYF
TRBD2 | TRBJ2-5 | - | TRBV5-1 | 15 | TGCGCCAGCAGCTCAGGACTAGCGGGGCAAGAGACCCAGTACTTC | CASSSGLAGQETQYF
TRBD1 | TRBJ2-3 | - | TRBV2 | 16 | TGTGCCAGCAGTGAAAGGACAGGGGGGAGCACAGATACGCAGTATTTT | CASSERTGGSTDTQYF
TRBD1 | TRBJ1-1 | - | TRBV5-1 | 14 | TGCGCCAGCAGCATCCCGACAGGGCAGTCTGAAGCTTTCTTT | CASSIPTGQSEAFF
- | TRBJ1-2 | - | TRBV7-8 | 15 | TGTGCCAGCAGCTTAGCGGGGCAAGCTAACTATGGCTACACCTTC | CASSLAGQANYGYTF
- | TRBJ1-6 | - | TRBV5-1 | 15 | TGCGCCAGCTCAAGCTCCGTTGTGGCGAATTCACCCCTCCACTTT | CASSSSVVANSPLHF
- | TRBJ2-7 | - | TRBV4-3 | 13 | TGCGCCAGCAGCCAAGCCTTCGGGGCCGAGCAGTACTTC | CASSQAFGAEQYF
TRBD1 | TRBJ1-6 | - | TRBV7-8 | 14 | TGTGCCAGCAGCTTAAGACAGGGCGGATCACCCCTCCACTTT | CASSLRQGGSPLHF
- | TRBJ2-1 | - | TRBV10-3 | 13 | TGTGCCATCAGTGAGATGGTTCGCAATGAGCAGTTCTTC | CAISEMVRNEQFF
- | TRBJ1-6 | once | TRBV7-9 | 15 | TGTGCCAGCAGCTTGTCGGGATACTATAATTCACCCCTCCACTTT | CASSLSGYYNSPLHF
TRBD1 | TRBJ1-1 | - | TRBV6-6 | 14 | TGTGCCAGCAGTCCAACAGGGGAAGGGACTGAAGCTTTCTTT | CASSPTGEGTEAFF
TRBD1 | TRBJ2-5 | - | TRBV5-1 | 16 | TGCGCCAGCAGCTTTGGTACAGGGGGCGGGATGGAGACCCAGTACTTC | CASSFGTGGGMETQYF
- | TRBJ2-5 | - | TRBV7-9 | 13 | TGTGCCAGCAGCTCAGCCGGCTCCGGGACCCAGTACTTC | CASSSAGSGTQYF
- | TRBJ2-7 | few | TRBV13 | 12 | TGTGCCAGCAGCCCTGTTACGCGGGAGCAGTACTTC | CASSPVTREQYF
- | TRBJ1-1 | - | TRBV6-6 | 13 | TGTGCCACCCGACAGGACCCGAACACTGAAGCTTTCTTT | CATRQDPNTEAFF
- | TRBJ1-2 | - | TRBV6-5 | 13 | TGTGCCAGCAGACCCGACAGGACTTATGGCTACACCTTC | CASRPDRTYGYTF
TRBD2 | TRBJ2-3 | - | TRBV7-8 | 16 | TGTGCCAGCAGCAAACTAGCGGGGGGGCTCACAGATACGCAGTATTTT | CASSKLAGGLTDTQYF
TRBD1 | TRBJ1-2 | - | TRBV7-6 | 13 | TGTGCCAGCAGCTTCCAAGGGGGCTCTGGCTACACCTTC | CASSFQGGSGYTF
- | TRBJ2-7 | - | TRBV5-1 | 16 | TGCGCCAGCAGCTTGAGTTTTGCAGGAGCCTCCTACGAGCAGTACTTC | CASSLSFAGASYEQYF
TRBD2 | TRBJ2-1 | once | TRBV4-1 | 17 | TGCGCCAGCAGCCCGATTTTGTTGGTAGCGGGGGACAATGAGCAGTTCTTC | CASSPILLVAGDNEQFF
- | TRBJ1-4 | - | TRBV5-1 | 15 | TGCGCCAGCAGCTTGGATGGCAGGGTGAACGAAAAACTGTTTTTT | CASSLDGRVNEKLFF